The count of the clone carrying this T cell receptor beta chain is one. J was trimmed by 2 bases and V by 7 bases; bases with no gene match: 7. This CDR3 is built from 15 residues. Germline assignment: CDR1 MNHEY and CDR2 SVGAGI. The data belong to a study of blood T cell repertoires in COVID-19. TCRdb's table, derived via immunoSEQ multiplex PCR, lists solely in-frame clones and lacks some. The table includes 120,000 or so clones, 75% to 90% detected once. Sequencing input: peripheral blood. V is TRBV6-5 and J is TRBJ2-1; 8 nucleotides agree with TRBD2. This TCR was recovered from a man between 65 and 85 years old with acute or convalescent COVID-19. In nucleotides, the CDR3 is TGTGCCAGCACCAGGGTGACTAGCGCCTACAATGAGCAGTTCTTC. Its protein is CASTRVTSAYNEQFF.